The 14 T cell receptor beta chains below were found in one sample sequenced in a study of radiotherapy plus CTLA-4 blockade in lung cancer. The assay was immunoSEQ multiplex PCR, and TCRdb's table has in-frame clones only and misses some. This sample has 25,000 to 35,000 clones, with approximately 80% found just once. The sample consisted of peripheral blood, taken from a patient treated with radiotherapy plus ipilimumab. The receptors shown here come from a human donor with non-small cell lung cancer that progressed on radiotherapy plus ipilimumab.

This clone was seen a few times. The same CDR3 also results from other DNA sequences found in this sample. The chain carries TRBV27 and TRBJ2-5; D is uncertain. V was pared by 5 bases and J by 1 base, with 11 bases between. The CDR3 contains 14 residues. Germline CDR1 is MNHEY and CDR2 is SMNVEV (reference sequence). The CDR3 DNA reads TGTGCCAGCAGTAGAGGCTCTCCCCAAGAGACCCAGTACTTC. Its translation: CASSRGSPQETQYF.

This sequence joins TRBV28 and TRBJ1-1; D is unresolved. Germline V gene sequence: CDR1 MDHEN, CDR2 SYDVKM. The CDR3 length is 12 residues. The V and J ends lost 5 bases and 11 bases respectively, with 15 bases between them. Written as DNA, the CDR3 is TGTGCCAGCAGTCTCCCGGGCAGAGGGGCTTTCTTT. It specifies CASSLPGRGAFF.

The CDR3 here is CASSVGFAYSGNTIYF. CDR3 in DNA: TGTGCCAGCAGCGTAGGTTTTGCCTACTCTGGAAACACCATATATTTT. The J gene is TRBJ1-3, the V gene TRBV9; the D is unclear. The CDR3 covers 16 residues. Germline loops: CDR1 SGDLS, CDR2 YYNGEE. V was trimmed by 0 bases and J by 0 bases, leaving 10 bases between them.

The rearrangement joins TRBV27 to TRBJ2-2; 12 nucleotides agree with TRBD2. J lost 7 bases, V lost 7 bases, and 13 bases had no gene match. The CDR3 contains 17 residues. Germline lookup yields CDR1 MNHEY and CDR2 SMNVEV (reference sequence). The CDR3 DNA follows: TGTGCCAGCACAAAGAGGCTAGCGGGAGGGCCGGGCGGGGAGCTGTTTTTT. This sequence encodes CASTKRLAGGPGGELFF.

This clone appeared a single time. The V gene is TRBV7-9, the J gene TRBJ1-1, with TRBD1 as a possible D gene (6 bases). The CDR3 consists of 13 residues. Germline loops: CDR1 SEHNR, CDR2 FQNEAQ (reference sequence). Trimming removed 3 bases from V and 4 bases from J, with 9 bases in between. For the CDR3, the DNA is TGTGCCAGCAGCTTGGCAGGGGCCACTGAAGCTTTCTTT. Amino acid sequence: CASSLAGATEAFF. The full variable domain, its missing parts supplied by reference TRBV7-9 and TRBJ1-1, is DTGVSQNPRHKITKRGQNVTFRCDPISEHNRLYWYRQTLGQGPEFLTYFQNEAQLEKSRLLSDRFSAERPKGSFSTLEIQRTEQGDSAMYLCASSLAGATEAFFGQGTRLTVV.

V gene TRBV28 combines with J gene TRBJ2-7, with 7 bases matching TRBD2. This CDR3 region has 12 residues. V shed 2 bases and J 6 bases; nucleotides not matched to a gene: 1. Looked up from germline, CDR1 is MDHEN and CDR2 is SYDVKM. In DNA form, the CDR3 reads TGTGCCAGCAGTTTAGGGGGGGTCGAGCAGTACTTC. Protein product: CASSLGGVEQYF.

V usage is TRBV28 and J usage is TRBJ2-7; unclear D gene. Germline V gene lookup returns CDR1 MDHEN and CDR2 SYDVKM. V lost 6 bases and J 3 bases, leaving 6 bases between the germline ends. The CDR3 runs to 11 residues. The DNA of the CDR3 is TGTGCCAGCAGAACTTACTACGAGCAGTACTTC. Protein: CASRTYYEQYF.

The chain carries TRBV18 and TRBJ2-1; 10 positions match TRBD1. This CDR3 spans 15 amino acids. Unmatched junction bases numbered 2, after V lost 3 bases and J lost 3 bases. Germline V gene sequence: CDR1 KGHSH, CDR2 LQKENI. CDR3 amino acids: CASSPDRGGYNEQFF. The CDR3 DNA reads TGTGCCAGCTCACCGGACAGGGGGGGCTACAATGAGCAGTTCTTC.

The gene calls are TRBV19 and TRBJ1-1; D is possibly TRBD1 (6 bases). The CDR3 spans 13 residues. The germline V gene has CDR1 LNHDA and CDR2 SQIVND (reference sequence). Trimming pared 6 bases from V and 4 bases from J, leaving 12 bases between. The CDR3 spells CASRWGRTTEAFF. The CDR3 DNA is TGTGCCAGTAGATGGGGGCGAACCACTGAAGCTTTCTTT.

This chain connects TRBV28 to TRBJ2-3; a weak D match, TRBD2 (7 bases). V was trimmed by 5 bases and J by 5 bases, leaving 14 bases between them. CDR3 length: 14 amino acids. Per germline, CDR1 MDHEN and CDR2 SYDVKM. CDR3 bases: TGTGCCAGCAGTCAACAGGGAGGGATAGATACGCAGTATTTT. This codes for CASSQQGGIDTQYF.

The chain carries TRBV27 and TRBJ2-1, with D uncertain. Trimming cost V 2 bases and J 6 bases, with 11 bases left between them. CDR1 MNHEY and CDR2 SMNVEV come from the germline V gene (reference sequence). The CDR3 is made up of 14 amino acids. The CDR3 region is CASSLGEASNEQFF. The CDR3 DNA sequence: TGTGCCAGCAGTTTAGGGGAAGCGTCCAATGAGCAGTTCTTC.

The rearrangement joins TRBV5-1 to TRBJ1-1; D might be TRBD1 (6 bases). Germline CDR1 reads SGHRS; CDR2 reads YFSETQ. The CDR3 length is 15 residues. V shed 0 bases and J shed 5 bases, with 14 bases lying between them. CDR3 residues: CASSLGRDMRTEAFF. Here the CDR3 DNA reads TGCGCCAGCAGCTTGGGCCGGGACATGAGGACTGAAGCTTTCTTT.

V gene TRBV6-5 combines with J gene TRBJ2-5, with D possibly matching TRBD1 (6 bases). The V gene's germline CDR1 is MNHEY and CDR2 SVGAGI. V lost 5 bases to trimming and J lost 2 bases, with 12 bases between them. This CDR3 is 14 amino acids long. As DNA, the CDR3 is TGTGCCAGCAGTCGGACAGTAGGGCAAGAGACCCAGTACTTC. Its protein product is CASSRTVGQETQYF.

J is TRBJ1-2 and V is TRBV9; D gene uncertain. The CDR3 totals 12 residues. Germline loops: CDR1 SGDLS, CDR2 YYNGEE. Trimming removed 3 bases from V and 8 bases from J, with 11 bases in between. Written as DNA, the CDR3 is TGTGCCAGCAGCGCCGGTCAGGAAGGCTACACCTTC. This gives the protein CASSAGQEGYTF. The variable domain in full, with the rest retrieved from reference TRBV9 and TRBJ1-2, is DSGVTQTPKHLITATGQRVTLRCSPRSGDLSVYWYQQSLDQGLQFLIQYYNGEERAKGNILERFSAQQFPDLHSELNLSSLELGDSALYFCASSAGQEGYTFGSGTRLTVV.